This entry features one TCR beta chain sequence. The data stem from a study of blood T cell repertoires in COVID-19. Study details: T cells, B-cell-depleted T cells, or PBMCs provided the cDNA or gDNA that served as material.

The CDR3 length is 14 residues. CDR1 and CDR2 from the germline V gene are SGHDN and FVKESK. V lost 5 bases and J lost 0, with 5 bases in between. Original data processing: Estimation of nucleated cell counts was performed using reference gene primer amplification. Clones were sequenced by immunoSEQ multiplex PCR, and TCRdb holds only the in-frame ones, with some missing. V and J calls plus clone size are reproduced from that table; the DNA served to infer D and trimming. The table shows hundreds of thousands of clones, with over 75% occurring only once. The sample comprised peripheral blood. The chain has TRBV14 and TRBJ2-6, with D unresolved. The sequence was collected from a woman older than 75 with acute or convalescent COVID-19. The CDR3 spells CASSTISGANVLTF. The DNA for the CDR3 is TGTGCCAGCAGCACTATCTCTGGGGCCAACGTCCTGACTTTC.